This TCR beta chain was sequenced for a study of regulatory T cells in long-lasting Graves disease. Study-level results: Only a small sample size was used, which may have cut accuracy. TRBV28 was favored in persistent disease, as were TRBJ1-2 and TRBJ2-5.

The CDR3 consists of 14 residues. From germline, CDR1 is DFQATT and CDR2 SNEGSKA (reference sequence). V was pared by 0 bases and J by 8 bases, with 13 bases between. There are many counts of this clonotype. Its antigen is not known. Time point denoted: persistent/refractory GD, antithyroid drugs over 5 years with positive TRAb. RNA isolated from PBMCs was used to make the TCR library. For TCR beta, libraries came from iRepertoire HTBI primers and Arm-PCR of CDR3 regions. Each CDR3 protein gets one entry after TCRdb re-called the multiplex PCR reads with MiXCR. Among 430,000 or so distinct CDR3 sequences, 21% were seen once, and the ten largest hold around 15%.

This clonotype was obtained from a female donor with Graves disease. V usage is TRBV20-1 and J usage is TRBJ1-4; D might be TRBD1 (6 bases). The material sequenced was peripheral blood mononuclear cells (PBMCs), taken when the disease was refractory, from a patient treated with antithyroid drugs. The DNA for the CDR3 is TGCAGTGCTAGAGAAGGCACCCAGGGGGAAAAACTGTTTTTT. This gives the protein CSAREGTQGEKLFF.